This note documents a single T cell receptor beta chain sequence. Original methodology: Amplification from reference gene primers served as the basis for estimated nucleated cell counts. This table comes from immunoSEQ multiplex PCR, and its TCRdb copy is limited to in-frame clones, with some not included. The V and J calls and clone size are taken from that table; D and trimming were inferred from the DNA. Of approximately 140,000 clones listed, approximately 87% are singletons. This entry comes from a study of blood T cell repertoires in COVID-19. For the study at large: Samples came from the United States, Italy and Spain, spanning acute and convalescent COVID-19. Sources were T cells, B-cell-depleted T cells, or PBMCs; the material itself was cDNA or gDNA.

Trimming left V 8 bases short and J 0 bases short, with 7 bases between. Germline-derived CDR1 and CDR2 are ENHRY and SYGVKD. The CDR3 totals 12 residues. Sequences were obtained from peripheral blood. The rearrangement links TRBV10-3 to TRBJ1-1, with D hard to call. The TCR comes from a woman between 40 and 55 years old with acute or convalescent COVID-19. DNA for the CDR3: TGTGCCATCGCGGGGTTGAACACTGAAGCTTTCTTT. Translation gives CAIAGLNTEAFF.